One and the same sample provided the 26 T cell receptor beta chains below, sequenced in a study of shared clonotypes between healthy human individuals. TCRdb's copy holds only in-frame clones and misses some; the assay was immunoSEQ multiplex PCR. The sample comprises 1.6 million or so clones, around 95% of which are singletons, and roughly 1.2% rests with the top ten. Sequencing was done on a sample of naive CD4+ T cells sorted from blood. As to subset: CD45RA+ positively selected. These receptor sequences come from a man aged 25 to 40 in good health.

V gene TRBV11-3 combines with J gene TRBJ2-6; D remains unclear. Germline CDR1 and CDR2: SGHNT and YENEEA. The CDR3 has 16 residues. The V gene lost 5 bases and the J gene lost 2 bases, with 13 bases spanning the gap. This CDR3 is CASSHSVSPGANVLTF. In nucleotides, the CDR3 is TGTGCCAGCAGCCACTCGGTATCTCCTGGGGCCAACGTCCTGACTTTC.

This chain links TRBV7-9 with TRBJ2-7; D gene uncertain. This CDR3 is 12 amino acids long. V lost 3 bases and J lost 5, with 8 bases in between. CDR1 is SEHNR, CDR2 FQNEAQ, per germline (reference sequence). DNA of the CDR3: TGTGCCAGCAGCTTTGTAGCAAACGAGCAGTACTTC. It translates to CASSFVANEQYF.

The gene calls are TRBV7-9 and TRBJ2-7; D unresolved. The V and J ends lost 5 bases and 2 bases respectively, with 13 bases between them. CDR1 and CDR2 (germline): SEHNR, FQNEAQ (reference sequence). CDR3 length: 14 residues. CDR3 loop: CASSHRAETYEQYF. Written as DNA, the CDR3 is TGTGCCAGCAGCCACCGGGCAGAGACCTACGAGCAGTACTTC.

The V gene is TRBV4-3, the J gene TRBJ1-4; a possible D gene is TRBD1 (6 bases). Germline V gives CDR1 LGHNA, CDR2 YSLEER. V shed 4 bases and J shed 6 bases, with 15 bases lying between them. This CDR3 comprises 15 residues. The CDR3 here is CASSRITGRDEKLFF. In DNA form, the CDR3 reads TGCGCCAGCAGCCGCATAACAGGGAGAGATGAAAAACTGTTTTTT.

The chain carries TRBV28 and TRBJ2-7; TRBD2 agrees at 9 bases. There are 16 residues in the CDR3. V lost 3 bases and J lost 7; bases outside the gene matches: 13. The germline gives CDR1 MDHEN, CDR2 SYDVKM. CDR3 nucleotides: TGTGCCAGCAGTTTTGTGGTTAGCGGGAGTAAGAGGGAGCAGTACTTC. This codes for CASSFVVSGSKREQYF.

The rearrangement uses TRBV9 and TRBJ2-1, with 11 bases lining up with TRBD2. The junction had 10 bases not matched to a gene; V was cut back by 2 bases and J by 0 bases. This CDR3 spans 19 amino acids. Looked up from germline, CDR1 is SGDLS and CDR2 is YYNGEE. CDR3 nucleotides: TGTGCCAGCAGCGTTTCTACGGGACTAGCGGCCAGCTCCTACAATGAGCAGTTCTTC. It yields the protein CASSVSTGLAASSYNEQFF.

The V gene is TRBV28, the J gene TRBJ1-1; possibly TRBD1 for D (6 bases). Germline assignment: CDR1 MDHEN and CDR2 SYDVKM. Trimming took 3 bases from V and 4 from J, leaving 15 bases between them. The length of the CDR3 is 15 residues. CDR3 sequence reads: CASSFLVKGGTEAFF. The CDR3 nucleotides read TGTGCCAGCAGTTTTTTGGTTAAAGGGGGCACTGAAGCTTTCTTT.

V is TRBV5-1 and J is TRBJ2-7; 7 nucleotides match TRBD1. The length of the CDR3 is 17 residues. Germline loops: CDR1 SGHRS, CDR2 YFSETQ. V was clipped by 6 bases and J by 2 bases; unmatched bases: 17. The CDR3, as DNA: TGCGCCAGCACCAAGGGGACAGTAAAGACCATAACCTACGAGCAGTACTTC. Translation: CASTKGTVKTITYEQYF.

The chain is built from TRBV28 and TRBJ2-7, with D unresolved. This CDR3 region has 15 residues. Germline loops: CDR1 MDHEN, CDR2 SYDVKM. Deletions cut 1 base from V and 1 base from J, with 11 bases between. This CDR3 is CASSLSSAVSYEQYF. The CDR3, as DNA: TGTGCCAGCAGTTTATCGAGCGCGGTTTCCTACGAGCAGTACTTC.

V and J are TRBV5-1 and TRBJ2-7, with a possible D match to TRBD2 (6 bases). The V and J ends lost 5 bases and 2 bases respectively, with 14 bases between them. Germline-derived CDR1 and CDR2 are SGHRS and YFSETQ. This CDR3 has 14 amino acids. CDR3 DNA sequence: TGCGCCAGCAGTACCTCGGGCGGGGCCTACGAGCAGTACTTC. Its translation: CASSTSGGAYEQYF.

The chain is built from TRBV19 and TRBJ1-2; D might be TRBD1 (6 bases). The germline V gene encodes CDR1 LNHDA and CDR2 SQIVND (reference sequence). The CDR3 is 15 amino acids. Trimming cost V 3 bases and J 5 bases, with 16 bases left between them. The CDR3 bases are TGTGCCAGTAGTATGGCCCAGGGGTGGGAGTATGGCTACACCTTC. This codes for CASSMAQGWEYGYTF.

This sequence joins TRBV28 and TRBJ2-3, with D perhaps being TRBD1 or TRBD2 (5 bases each). Germline lookup yields CDR1 MDHEN and CDR2 SYDVKM. The CDR3 extends over 16 amino acids. V was clipped by 5 bases and J by 4 bases, with 19 bases between them. DNA for the CDR3: TGTGCCAGCAGTCCAGCTTTCCCCCGGGGCGCAGATACGCAGTATTTT. Protein: CASSPAFPRGADTQYF.

This chain connects TRBV5-1 to TRBJ1-2, with 7 bases matching TRBD1. The CDR3 covers 15 residues. The germline V gene encodes CDR1 SGHRS and CDR2 YFSETQ. Losses at the gene ends were 5 bases for V and 2 bases for J; bases not matched to a gene: 9. The CDR3, as DNA: TGCGCCAGCAGACTGAGACAGGGTGAAAACTATGGCTACACCTTC. Its protein is CASRLRQGENYGYTF.

The chain carries TRBV2 and TRBJ1-1, with D possibly being TRBD1 (6 bases). Trimming took 8 bases from V and 1 from J, leaving 17 bases between them. Germline assignment: CDR1 SNHLY and CDR2 FYNNEI. The CDR3 extends over 15 amino acids. The CDR3 nucleotides read TGTGCCAGCCCCCGGTTTTGGGGGGCGAACACTGAAGCTTTCTTT. Translated: CASPRFWGANTEAFF. Combining the CDR3 with reference TRBV2 and TRBJ1-1 gives the whole variable domain EPEVTQTPSHQVTQMGQEVILRCVPISNHLYFYWYRQILGQKVEFLVSFYNNEISEKSEIFDDQFSVERPDGSNFTLKIRSTKLEDSAMYFCASPRFWGANTEAFFGQGTRLTVV.

The gene calls are TRBV2 and TRBJ1-1; D remains unclear. The CDR3 runs to 14 residues. The germline V and J ends were trimmed by 7 bases and 1 base, with 13 bases remaining between them. From germline, CDR1 is SNHLY and CDR2 FYNNEI. The CDR3 region is CASIQANRNTEAFF. DNA for the CDR3: TGTGCCAGCATCCAGGCAAATCGGAACACTGAAGCTTTCTTT.

The chain uses TRBV7-6 and TRBJ2-3, with D unclear. The germline V gene encodes CDR1 SGHVS and CDR2 FNYEAQ. The CDR3 has 17 amino acids. The ends were cut back, 5 bases at V and 2 bases at J, with 20 bases in the middle. CDR3 residues: CASSQAGTVLITDTQYF. The CDR3 coding sequence is TGTGCCAGCAGCCAAGCCGGTACCGTGTTAATCACAGATACGCAGTATTTT.

The rearrangement uses TRBV6-6 and TRBJ2-5; D is uncertain. Germline V gene sequence: CDR1 MNHNY, CDR2 SVGAGI (reference sequence). The CDR3 loop spans 14 amino acids. V was trimmed by 3 bases and J by 3 bases, leaving 11 bases between them. CDR3 sequence (DNA): TGTGCCAGCAGTTATCTGACGGAAAAAGAGACCCAGTACTTC. Translating gives CASSYLTEKETQYF.

The chain uses TRBV28 and TRBJ1-3; a possible D gene is TRBD1 (6 bases). The germline gives CDR1 MDHEN, CDR2 SYDVKM. The CDR3 consists of 14 residues. Deletions cut 2 bases from V and 2 bases from J, with 7 bases between. The CDR3 coding sequence is TGTGCCAGCAGTTTACAGGGGCCTGGAAACACCATATATTTT. Protein sequence: CASSLQGPGNTIYF. The full variable domain, completed using reference TRBV28 and TRBJ1-3, is DVKVTQSSRYLVKRTGEKVFLECVQDMDHENMFWYRQDPGLGLRLIYFSYDVKMKEKGDIPEGYSVSREKKERFSLILESASTNQTSMYLCASSLQGPGNTIYFGEGSWLTVV.

In regard to this clone: The sample contains more than one DNA sequence encoding this CDR3. V is TRBV18 and J is TRBJ2-2; no definite D call. This CDR3 contains 13 residues. The ends were cut back, 1 base at V and 3 bases at J, with 3 bases in the middle. Germline V gene lookup returns CDR1 KGHSH and CDR2 LQKENI. The CDR3 sequence: CASSPLDTGELFF. DNA of the CDR3: TGTGCCAGCTCACCACTCGACACCGGGGAGCTGTTTTTT.

The V and J genes are TRBV5-4 and TRBJ2-7; the D gene is possibly TRBD2 (5 bases). This CDR3 is 15 amino acids long. Trimming left V 5 bases short and J 1 base short, with 16 bases between. The germline V gene has CDR1 SGHNT and CDR2 YYREEE (reference sequence). The CDR3 sequence is CASREDWTSSYEQYF. DNA of the CDR3: TGTGCCAGCAGGGAGGACTGGACCAGTTCCTACGAGCAGTACTTC.

This clone was counted a single time. Within the sample, other DNA sequences also encode this same CDR3. The chain has TRBV6-5 and TRBJ2-5; D unresolved. The CDR3 has 14 amino acids. V was shortened by 0 bases and J by 4 bases, with 9 bases between the two germline ends. Looked up from germline, CDR1 is MNHEY and CDR2 is SVGAGI. Written as DNA, the CDR3 is TGTGCCAGCAGTTACTCCCGAGCAGGAGAGACCCAGTACTTC. Translating it yields CASSYSRAGETQYF.

The gene calls are TRBV28 and TRBJ2-3, with D possibly matching TRBD1 (6 bases). In germline, CDR1 is MDHEN, CDR2 SYDVKM. V lost 7 bases and J 2 bases, leaving 25 bases between the germline ends. This CDR3 spans 18 amino acids. The CDR3 coding sequence is TGTGCCAGCACCGTTATAGGGGGTGGGGAACCGGACACAGATACGCAGTATTTT. It specifies CASTVIGGGEPDTDTQYF.

The chain is built from TRBV2 and TRBJ2-7; no reliable D call. V was clipped by 5 bases and J by 7 bases, with 18 bases between them. Germline V CDR1 and CDR2: SNHLY, FYNNEI. The CDR3 is 14 amino acids. CDR3 in amino acids: CASSSQTSLREQYF. DNA of the CDR3: TGTGCCAGCAGTTCCCAAACTTCGCTTCGGGAGCAGTACTTC.

V gene TRBV28 combines with J gene TRBJ1-3; 7 nucleotides match TRBD1. The CDR3 totals 15 residues. V lost 1 base and J lost 2; bases outside the gene matches: 2. From germline, CDR1 is MDHEN and CDR2 SYDVKM. As DNA, the CDR3 is TGTGCCAGCAGTTTATCTACAGGGGCTGGAAACACCATATATTTT. Translation: CASSLSTGAGNTIYF.

The rearrangement uses TRBV9 and TRBJ1-3; D gene uncertain. This CDR3 contains 16 residues. Germline CDR1 is SGDLS and CDR2 is YYNGEE. Trimming pared 4 bases from V and 2 bases from J, leaving 16 bases between. The CDR3 DNA reads TGTGCCAGCAGCCTACACCCGGGTGTCACTGGAAACACCATATATTTT. Residues: CASSLHPGVTGNTIYF.

The sample holds one count of this clone. The same CDR3 also results from other DNA sequences found in this sample. V and J are TRBV9 and TRBJ2-7; 8 bases match TRBD1. CDR3 size: 14 residues. With V trimmed by 0 bases and J by 4 bases, 3 bases remained unmatched. Germline lookup yields CDR1 SGDLS and CDR2 YYNGEE. This CDR3 is CASSVAGTGYEQYF. The DNA of the CDR3 is TGTGCCAGCAGCGTAGCAGGGACAGGTTACGAGCAGTACTTC.